The 15 T cell receptor beta chains given below trace back to one sample, sequenced in a study of tumor-infiltrating lymphocytes in primary liver carcinoma (TCRdb year 2017). Sequenced on an Illumina HiSeq 2500. Starting from about 500 ng total RNA, TCRbeta-specific cDNA was produced by reverse transcription with a constant-region primer and ProtoScript II reverse transcriptase. Three nested multiplex PCR rounds, following a slightly modified ARM-PCR procedure, were used to build the TCRbeta libraries. Each of the first two PCR rounds ran for approximately 10 cycles using multiplex TRBV1-TRBV30 forward primers together with a Cbeta reverse primer. The public reads were reanalyzed by TCRdb: fastp trimming at Q25, MiXCR alignment, in-frame beta chains only. Each record represents a unique CDR3 protein, reported with the most common genes and DNA among its rows. For this sample there are almost 200,000 distinct CDR3 sequences; about 61% appear just once. 6% to 8.5% of the sample rests with the top ten.

Blood RNA was extracted from unsorted whole blood using TRIzol reagent, and germline DNA was obtained with the DNeasy Blood & Tissue kit. Specimen: peripheral blood. The receptors were sampled from an older woman with primary liver carcinoma and hepatitis B virus infection.

Turning to this clonotype: Since a much larger clone is just one base distant, this may be a read error. The V gene is TRBV12-3 or TRBV12-4, the J gene TRBJ2-7; the D gene could be TRBD1 or TRBD2 (5 bases each). Trimming left V 7 bases short and J 2 bases short, with 18 bases between. The CDR3 has 15 amino acids. The CDR3 sequence is CASIRTGTGPYEQYF. Written as DNA, the CDR3 is TGTGCCAGCATTAGGACGGGGACGGGACCCTACGAGCAGTACTTC.

V gene TRBV29-1 combines with J gene TRBJ2-1; TRBD1 aligns across 12 bases. The CDR3 is 16 residues long. V trimming: 7 bases; J trimming: 12 bases; junction bases outside the gene matches: 19. Germline assignment: CDR1 SQVTM and CDR2 ANQGSEA. As DNA, the CDR3 is TGCAGCGCCTCGGGACAGGGGGCCGGAATAACAAAAGGGCAGTTCTTC. Protein product: CSASGQGAGITKGQFF.

Concerning this clonotype itself: This may arise from a read error, as a much more abundant clone is one base away. The chain recombines TRBV11-2 with TRBJ1-2; D unclear. V was pared by 5 bases and J by 6 bases, with 13 bases between. The CDR3 has 13 amino acids. In germline, CDR1 is SGHAT, CDR2 FQNNGV. CDR3 bases: TGTGCCAGCAGCCCCTCGGTAAACAATGGCTACACCTTC. Amino acids: CASSPSVNNGYTF.

The chain uses TRBV11-2 and TRBJ2-5; D gene unclear. V shed 3 bases and J shed 1 base, with 6 bases lying between them. CDR3 length: 13 amino acids. In germline, CDR1 is SGHAT, CDR2 FQNNGV. The CDR3 coding sequence is TGTGCCAGCAGCTTTAATACCCAAGAGACCCAGTACTTC. It specifies CASSFNTQETQYF. Filled out from reference TRBV11-2 and TRBJ2-5, the complete variable domain reads EAGVAQSPRYKIIEKRQSVAFWCNPISGHATLYWYQQILGQGPKLLIQFQNNGVVDDSQLPKDRFSAERLKGVDSTLKIQPAKLEDSAVYLCASSFNTQETQYFGPGTRLLVL.

Note on this clonotype: This clone may be a read error of a much larger clone one base away. The rearrangement joins TRBV12-3 or TRBV12-4 to TRBJ2-7, with D unresolved. V lost 6 bases to trimming and J lost 7 bases, with 10 bases between them. The CDR3 sequence is 11 residues long. The DNA for the CDR3 is TGTGCCAGCAGCAGCTTCGAGGAGCAGTACTTC. As protein: CASSSFEEQYF.

The genes are TRBV29-1 and TRBJ2-5; 7 nucleotides agree with TRBD1. The germline CDR1 and CDR2 sequences are SQVTM and ANQGSEA. The V segment lost 5 bases and the J segment 2 bases; nucleotides outside the gene matches: 8. The CDR3 is 14 residues long. The CDR3 DNA reads as TGCAGCGTTTGCCCGGGACAGCCTCAAGAGACCCAGTACTTC. Translated, it gives CSVCPGQPQETQYF.

Of note for this clonotype: This CDR3 fails to terminate in the conserved phenylalanine or tryptophan, so it likely reflects a read error. This chain joins TRBV5-6 and TRBJ1-5; TRBD1 might be the D (5 bases). Trimming stripped 1 base from V and 5 bases from J, with 10 bases between. The germline gives CDR1 SGHDT, CDR2 YYEEEE. The CDR3 sequence is 14 residues long. The DNA for the CDR3 is TGTGCCAGCAGCTTGAGCCGGGGCGATCAGCCCCAGCATATT. Translated, it gives CASSLSRGDQPQHI.

The gene calls are TRBV6-1 and TRBJ1-1, with 7 bases fitting TRBD1. The CDR3 sequence is 13 residues long. V lost 9 bases and J lost 4; bases outside the gene matches: 8. Germline V CDR1 and CDR2: MNHNS, SASEGT. As DNA, the CDR3 is TGTGCCAGTTGGACAGGTTTCTCCACTGAAGCTTTCTTT. Translating gives CASWTGFSTEAFF.

This clonotype was observed a few times. V and J are TRBV6-5 and TRBJ1-5, with TRBD1 identical over 10 bases. Germline V lookup: CDR1 MNHEY, CDR2 SVGAGI. The ends lost 4 bases at V and 6 bases at J; junction bases unmatched: 3. This CDR3 spans 14 amino acids. CDR3 residues: CASSSRQGAQPQHF. CDR3 sequence (DNA): TGTGCCAGCAGTTCCCGACAGGGGGCTCAGCCCCAGCATTTT.

This clonotype has only a few counts. V gene TRBV5-1 combines with J gene TRBJ2-7; D call uncertain. With 0 bases removed from V and 4 bases from J, the gap between germline ends came to 11 bases. The germline CDR1 and CDR2 sequences are SGHRS and YFSETQ. This CDR3 spans 14 amino acids. CDR3 region: CASSLAGSGYEQYF. CDR3 DNA sequence: TGCGCCAGCAGCTTGGCGGGCAGTGGATACGAGCAGTACTTC.

In regard to this clonotype: The CDR3 ends on some other residue instead of the conserved phenylalanine or tryptophan, so this is likely a read error. The chain is built from TRBV11-3 and TRBJ2-3; 10 nucleotides match TRBD2. CDR1 and CDR2 (germline): SGHNT, YENEEA. The CDR3 runs to 15 residues. The CDR3 coding sequence is TGTGCCAACAGCTTAGCGGGAGGCATTCTCGATACGCAGTATTCT. It specifies CANSLAGGILDTQYS.

This clonotype was counted many times. V is TRBV5-1 and J is TRBJ2-1; 7 bases are shared with TRBD2. V lost 0 bases, J lost 4 bases, and 7 bases stayed unmatched. CDR3 length: 16 amino acids. Germline V gene lookup returns CDR1 SGHRS and CDR2 YFSETQ. The CDR3 loop reads CASSLVSGGPYNEQFF. For the CDR3, the DNA is TGCGCCAGCAGCTTGGTTTCGGGAGGACCATACAATGAGCAGTTCTTC.

This clonotype came up a few times. The gene calls are TRBV30 and TRBJ2-7; 7 bases agree with TRBD2. CDR3 length: 15 amino acids. V was pared by 2 bases and J by 0 bases, with 7 bases of the junction left unmatched. Germline CDR1 is GTSNPN and CDR2 is SVGIG (reference sequence). The CDR3 coding sequence is TGTGCCTGGAGTTTCGGGCGGGAGTTCTCCTACGAGCAGTACTTC. Its protein is CAWSFGREFSYEQYF.

In the case of this clonotype: Relative to the germline gene, one junction end is altered; a read error may explain this. The rearrangement uses TRBV28 and TRBJ2-5, with a weak D call TRBD2 (5 bases). The CDR3 is made up of 12 amino acids. Germline loops: CDR1 MDHEN, CDR2 SYDVKM. CDR3 protein: CASGLIQETLYF. DNA for the CDR3: TGTGCCAGTGGACTGATCCAAGAGACCCTGTACTTC.

This clonotype was seen more than once but under ten times. The chain links TRBV11-2 to TRBJ2-2; 7 bases are a match to TRBD2. Germline values: CDR1 SGHAT, CDR2 FQNNGV. The V segment lost 4 bases and the J segment 1 base; nucleotides outside the gene matches: 6. The CDR3 loop spans 16 amino acids. The CDR3 here is CASSSIAGWNTGELFF. The CDR3 bases are TGTGCCAGCAGCTCCATAGCGGGTTGGAACACCGGGGAGCTGTTTTTT.